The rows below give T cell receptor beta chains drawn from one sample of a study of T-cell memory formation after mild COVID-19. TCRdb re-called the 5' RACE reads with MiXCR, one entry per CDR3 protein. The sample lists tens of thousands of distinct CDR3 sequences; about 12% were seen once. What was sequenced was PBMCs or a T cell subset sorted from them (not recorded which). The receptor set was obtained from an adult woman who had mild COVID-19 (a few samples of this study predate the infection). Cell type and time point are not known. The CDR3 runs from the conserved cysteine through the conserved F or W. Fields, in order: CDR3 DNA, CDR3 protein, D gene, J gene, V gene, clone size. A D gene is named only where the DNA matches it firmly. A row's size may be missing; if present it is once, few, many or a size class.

TGTGCCAGCAGTGAAGCACCCGGGGAAACCTACAATGAGCAGTTCTTC	CASSEAPGETYNEQFF	.	TRBJ2-1	TRBV6-1	.
TGTGCCAGCAGCTTGACGGCGAGCACAGATACGCAGTATTTT	CASSLTASTDTQYF	.	TRBJ2-3	TRBV5-5	few
TGTGCCAGTAGTATAACAGGGGGCTCCTACGAGCAGTACTTC	CASSITGGSYEQYF	TRBD1	TRBJ2-7	TRBV19	.
TGTGCCACCAGCAGGTCGTCTGTAGGGGGTGAGCAGTTCTTC	CATSRSSVGGEQFF	.	TRBJ2-1	TRBV15	.
TGTGCCAGCAGTTTCGGACTAGCGGGCGACCCCTACAATGAGCAGTTCTTC	CASSFGLAGDPYNEQFF	TRBD2	TRBJ2-1	TRBV7-9	.
TGTGCCAGCAGCTTAGTGGGGACAGGGATAACAGCTGGAAACACCATATATTTT	CASSLVGTGITAGNTIYF	TRBD1	TRBJ1-3	TRBV7-9	few
TGTGCCAGCAGCCCTCGGGACAGCCTTGGGGGCACAGATACGCAGTATTTT	CASSPRDSLGGTDTQYF	TRBD1	TRBJ2-3	TRBV7-9	.
TGTGCCAGCAGTTACGACCGTGCAGGGGCCTATGGCTACACCTTC	CASSYDRAGAYGYTF	.	TRBJ1-2	TRBV6-5	few
TGTGCCAGCAGCTTAGTTGAGGGGGGCCCAGAGACCCAGTACTTC	CASSLVEGGPETQYF	.	TRBJ2-5	TRBV7-9	.
TGTGCCAGCAGTGCCGAGCCATCGAAGTACCAAGAGACCCAGTACTTC	CASSAEPSKYQETQYF	.	TRBJ2-5	TRBV28	.
TGCAGTGCTAGAGGGGAACAGGATCACCCAGCTTCACCCCTCCACTTT	CSARGEQDHPASPLHF	.	TRBJ1-6	TRBV20-1	few
TGTGCCAGCACCCTCGTCGTAGCGGGGATTTCCACAGATACGCAGTATTTT	CASTLVVAGISTDTQYF	TRBD2	TRBJ2-3	TRBV7-8	few